Sequencing of this T cell receptor beta chain was carried out in a study of T cell responses to AZD1222 COVID-19 vaccine. Whole-study results and caveats: Females outnumbered males among donors, who were mostly white British; clonal diversity was possibly underestimated. The study reported that nearly half of spike-specific TCRs target unmutated variant regions. Seropositivity was recorded at baseline in only a handful of AZD1222 recipients.

Concerning this clone: Its antigen is still unknown.

Sequencing was performed with immunoSEQ multiplex PCR; in TCRdb, only in-frame clones are kept and a portion is missing. In the table there are around 150,000 clones, 85% to 95% of which are singletons. J was trimmed by 5 bases and V by 3 bases; bases with no gene match: 9. Germline CDR1 LNHDA, CDR2 SQIVND (reference sequence). The CDR3 is 16 residues long. The specimen was peripheral blood, collected on day 0 of AZD1222 vaccination. V usage is TRBV19 and J usage is TRBJ1-1, with 10 bases matching TRBD1. This TCR was sampled from an adult in good health. CDR3 DNA: TGTGCCAGTAGTATTTGGGACAGGGGTTTAGGTACTGAAGCTTTCTTT. It translates to CASSIWDRGLGTEAFF.